The 4 T cell receptor beta chains below were found in one sample sequenced in a study of blood T cell repertoires in COVID-19. TCRdb keeps only in-frame clones here, not all; method: immunoSEQ multiplex PCR. The sample has about 140,000 clones; under 85% are singletons. What was sequenced was PBMCs or T cells enriched from blood (not recorded which). These receptors originate from a woman aged 18 to 35 who had been exposed to COVID-19.

This clone turned up a few times. The genes are TRBV30 and TRBJ2-7, with 9 positions matching TRBD2. This CDR3 has 14 amino acids. V shed 3 bases and J 4 bases; nucleotides not matched to a gene: 7. Germline V CDR1 and CDR2: GTSNPN, SVGIG (reference sequence). The CDR3 region has the DNA TGTGCCTGGAGCTCTTATAGCGGGAGTTACGAGCAGTACTTC. Protein: CAWSSYSGSYEQYF.

The rearrangement joins TRBV5-8 to TRBJ2-5; unclear D gene. V lost 4 bases, J lost 5 bases, and 12 bases lay in between. Germline-derived CDR1 and CDR2 are SGHTS and YDEGEE. There are 13 residues in the CDR3. The CDR3 nucleotides are TGTGCCAGCAGCCTCCTGTCTGCGGAGACCCAGTACTTC. The encoded protein is CASSLLSAETQYF. Using reference TRBV5-8 and TRBJ2-5 for the parts outside the CDR3, the full variable domain is EAGVTQSPTHLIKTRGQQATLRCSPISGHTSVYWYQQALGLGLQFLLWYDEGEERNRGNFPPRFSGRQFPNYSSELNVNALELEDSALYLCASSLLSAETQYFGPGTRLLVL.

This chain uses TRBV5-4 with TRBJ2-6; 7 nucleotides agree with TRBD1. From germline, CDR1 is SGHNT and CDR2 YYREEE (reference sequence). V dropped 3 bases and J dropped 5; count of bases not matched to a gene: 11. The CDR3 has 17 amino acids. CDR3 bases: TGTGCCAGCAGCTCATACCACAGGGGCTCCTGGGCCAACGTCCTGACTTTC. Amino acid sequence: CASSSYHRGSWANVLTF.

The chain links TRBV5-1 to TRBJ1-3; D possibly corresponds to TRBD1 (5 bases). Trimming took off 2 bases at V and 0 bases at J, with 18 bases between the two ends. Germline V gives CDR1 SGHRS, CDR2 YFSETQ. The CDR3 length is 18 residues. The CDR3 loop reads CASSLLPGTGGSGNTIYF. CDR3 bases: TGCGCCAGCAGCTTATTACCCGGGACTGGGGGCTCTGGAAACACCATATATTTT.